This T cell receptor (beta chain) comes out of a study of Graves' ophthalmopathy and Graves' hyperthyroidism. General observations from the study: The model forecast ophthalmopathy progression, reaching 60% to 71% sensitivity and around 75% specificity.

Germline V CDR1 and CDR2: SGHAT, FQNNGV. V lost 5 bases and J lost 2, with 12 bases in between. This CDR3 is 14 amino acids long. Amplification of TCR beta CDR3 regions used RNA transcripts. The authors performed first-round RT-PCR with HTBI primers and then a second-round multiplex PCR. MiXCR, run by TCRdb on the multiplex PCR reads, gives a single entry per CDR3 protein. The top ten clones hold 4.5% to 6% of a sample with more than 150,000 distinct CDR3 sequences, over 35% of them seen once. This clonotype was observed many times. Its antigen is unidentified. Material: peripheral blood. The chain couples TRBV11-2 to TRBJ1-1; D uncertain. The TCR originated in a woman in her forties with Graves' ophthalmopathy. The CDR3 sequence is CASSPQTVNTEAFF. The CDR3 nucleotides read TGTGCCAGCAGCCCTCAAACAGTTAACACTGAAGCTTTCTTT.